A selection of T cell receptor beta chains follows, all from one sample in a study of blood T cell repertoires in COVID-19. The repertoire was sequenced with immunoSEQ multiplex PCR; TCRdb's copy has only in-frame clones and lacks some. In the table there are more than 150,000 clones, 84% of which are singletons. Sequencing was done on a sample of peripheral blood. The receptors originated from a woman in her 50s with acute or convalescent COVID-19. The CDR3 runs from the conserved cysteine through the conserved F or W. The D gene is left open where the match is weak. The size of a clone is reported for some rows only, either as once, few or many, or as a class for expanded clones.

DNA,CDR3,V,J,D,size
TGTGCCAGTAGTATCGGGGATATTAATTCACCCCTCCACTTT,CASSIGDINSPLHF,TRBV19,TRBJ1-6,NA,NA
TGTGCCAGCAGCTTACGGGCTAGCGGAAACACCGGGGAGCTGTTTTTT,CASSLRASGNTGELFF,TRBV7-2,TRBJ2-2,TRBD2,NA
TGTGCCAGCAGTTCCCTAACTGGCTACACCTTC,CASSSLTGYTF,TRBV6-5,TRBJ1-2,NA,NA
TGTGCCAGCAGCTCCGCCGGGGATCAGCCCCAGCATTTT,CASSSAGDQPQHF,TRBV12-3/TRBV12-4,TRBJ1-5,NA,NA
TGTGCCAGCAGTCTAAAGTATGAAGCTTTCTTT,CASSLKYEAFF,TRBV2,TRBJ1-1,NA,NA
TGTGCCAGTAGGCGACAGGGGGCGGCGGACACTGAAGCTTTCTTT,CASRRQGAADTEAFF,TRBV19,TRBJ1-1,TRBD1,NA
TGTGCCAGCAGCAAAACCGGGAGGGATCAAGAGACCCAGTACTTC,CASSKTGRDQETQYF,TRBV5-4,TRBJ2-5,TRBD2,NA
TGTGCCAGTAGTTTGGACAGACAATACCAAGAGACCCAGTACTTC,CASSLDRQYQETQYF,TRBV19,TRBJ2-5,NA,NA
TGCGCCAGCAGTGAGTCAATAGGGGGTGTCACTGAAGCTTTCTTT,CASSESIGGVTEAFF,TRBV10-1,TRBJ1-1,NA,NA
TGTGCCACAGATCCCGGGACACCGTCCTCTGGAAACACCATATATTTT,CATDPGTPSSGNTIYF,TRBV19,TRBJ1-3,NA,NA
TGCGCCAGCAGCTCTCAGGGGGCAAGGGTGTACACTGAAGCTTTCTTT,CASSSQGARVYTEAFF,TRBV5-1,TRBJ1-1,TRBD1,NA
TGCGCCAGCAGCCATGGGACTAGCGGGAGCTCCTACAATGAGCAGTTCTTC,CASSHGTSGSSYNEQFF,TRBV5-1,TRBJ2-1,TRBD2,NA
TGTGCCATCAGTGGGGGGACAGGGGATCAGCCCCAGCATTTT,CAISGGTGDQPQHF,TRBV10-3,TRBJ1-5,TRBD1,NA
TGTGCCAGCAGTGATGGGGGGACTCAAGAGACCCAGTACTTC,CASSDGGTQETQYF,TRBV2,TRBJ2-5,NA,NA
TGTGCCAGCAGTTACGAGGCGGCGTCACCCCTCCACTTT,CASSYEAASPLHF,TRBV6-5,TRBJ1-6,NA,NA
TGTGCCAGCAGTTTAAGGGGAACAGGGGTCGATGGCTACACCTTC,CASSLRGTGVDGYTF,TRBV27,TRBJ1-2,TRBD1,NA
TGTGCCAGCAGCCGAGGGAGGGGGGGCCAAGAGACCCAGTACTTC,CASSRGRGGQETQYF,TRBV27,TRBJ2-5,NA,NA
TGTGCCAGCAGCCCAGACGGAGATAGCAATCAGCCCCAGCATTTT,CASSPDGDSNQPQHF,TRBV7-2,TRBJ1-5,NA,NA
TGTGCCAGTAGTATCTTGGGACAGGGTGGGCGCAATCAGCCCCAGCATTTT,CASSILGQGGRNQPQHF,TRBV19,TRBJ1-5,TRBD1,NA
TGTGCCAGCAGCCCCAGGACAGGGGCGAGGGACAATGAGCAGTTCTTC,CASSPRTGARDNEQFF,TRBV5-6,TRBJ2-1,TRBD1,NA
TGCGCCAGCAGTGACAGGGGATTTAGCAATCAGCCCCAGCATTTT,CASSDRGFSNQPQHF,TRBV10-2,TRBJ1-5,NA,once
TGTGCCGCAGGGTTGGGCTATGGCTACACCTTC,CAAGLGYGYTF,TRBV28,TRBJ1-2,NA,NA
TGTGCCAGCAGCTTAGGGACTAGCCGCGAGCAGTACTTC,CASSLGTSREQYF,TRBV7-2,TRBJ2-7,TRBD2,NA
TGTGCCAGCACAATAACAGTTATGAACACTGAAGCTTTCTTT,CASTITVMNTEAFF,TRBV2,TRBJ1-1,NA,NA
TGTGCCAGCAGTTTAGAACGAAGCTCCTACAATGAGCAGTTCTTC,CASSLERSSYNEQFF,TRBV6-5,TRBJ2-1,NA,NA